One T cell receptor (beta chain) is described in this entry. Its antigen is still unknown. This entry is derived from a study of CD8 T cells in ankylosing spondylitis. The study's findings and limits: Enrichment of disease-linked clones was reportedly significant in matched ankylosing spondylitis synovial fluid. Earlier authors reported some of these motif variants in reactive arthritis synovial fluid and blood. Fewer than 10 highly homologous variants formed a TCR beta motif that appeared characteristic of ankylosing spondylitis blood. With a CD8+ phenotype, disease-linked clones were relatively rare in peripheral blood.

J gave up 2 bases and V 5 bases, and 4 bases lay outside the gene matches. CDR3 length: 15 residues. The germline CDR1 and CDR2 sequences are SGHTA and FQGNSA. TCRdb used MiXCR to reprocess the 5' RACE reads, holding one entry per CDR3 protein. The sample includes some 840,000 distinct CDR3 sequences, about 11% of them seen just once. The sequence was obtained from a male donor with ankylosing spondylitis. The source material was blood, either unsorted or a sorted T cell fraction (not recorded which). J is TRBJ2-1 and V is TRBV7-2; TRBD1 aligns across 9 bases. The CDR3 is CASSRQGGPYNEQFF. CDR3 in DNA: TGTGCCAGCAGCAGACAGGGGGGCCCCTACAATGAGCAGTTCTTC.